Reported below is one TCR beta chain. Its antigen is unknown. Nothing much larger sits one base from this clone, and base qualities are not available. This sample includes further DNA sequences coding for the same CDR3. This sample was included in a study of blood T cell repertoires in COVID-19 (TCRdb year 2020). Study-wide context: Samples covering the acute and convalescent phases of COVID-19 were provided by collaborators in the United States, Italy and Spain. The repertoires were made available in a free public database intended to serve as a resource for research on the immune response to SARS-CoV-2. The sample metadata nearly always contained a de-identified subject ID, COVID-19 status, age in years and sex. The dataset comprised deeply sampled blood TCRbeta repertoires from subjects exposed to, actively infected with, or recovered from COVID-19. Where HLA class I and class II types were available, the types were taken from metadata supplied by the sample provider, not from assay-based typing. The material from the prospective study consisted of cDNA or gDNA derived from T cells, B-cell-depleted T cells, or PBMCs. The samples were drawn from the first 160 participants of the ongoing ImmuneRACE study and from about 1,200 subjects provided by 6 global collaborators. What the work shows at the level of the full study, not this receptor alone: The amount of clinical and demographic metadata varied by source and participant and was provided uncurated.

The collaborating institutions used their own protocols to collect whole blood in K2EDTA tubes. For TCRbeta analysis, collaborator samples were shipped as frozen whole blood, as isolated PBMCs, or as DNA extracted from either sample type. TCRbeta CDR3 regions were amplified from genomic DNA using the immunoSEQ Assay, a bias-controlled multiplex PCR. As for the authors' bioinformatics: The number of nucleated cells in each sample was estimated from the amplification of reference gene primers within the assay. To quantify the absolute abundance of each unique TCRbeta CDR3 rearrangement, sequence reads were collapsed and filtered. For each sample, productive Simpson clonality was calculated as the square root of Simpson's diversity index over productive rearrangements. The table was pulled from immuneACCESS by TCRdb, which kept in-frame rearrangements only. Such tables lose some clones; where checked, under half of the loss comes from unresolved V genes, and the rest has no known cause. That table supplies the V and J calls and clone size; D and trimming were determined from the DNA. Counted in this sample were some 180,000 clones; roughly 85% of them appeared once. The ten largest account for approximately 8% of the sample.

Including the terminal cysteine and phenylalanine, the CDR3 comprises 14 residues. CDR3 DNA is the only sequence kept; it has 42 bases, read in frame from the first base. V loses 3 bases of germline sequence and J loses 0 bases, and the interval between the two ends is 9 bases. According to the germline V gene, CDR1 reads MDHEN and CDR2 reads SYDVKM. The receptor comes from an older woman with acute or convalescent COVID-19. Sequenced: peripheral blood. Here the chain combines TRBV28 and TRBJ2-7; TRBD1 is possibly the D segment (5 matching bases). The DNA sequence follows: TGTGCCAGCAGTTTGTCAGGGCCCTCCTACGAGCAGTACTTC. It is translated as CASSLSGPSYEQYF.